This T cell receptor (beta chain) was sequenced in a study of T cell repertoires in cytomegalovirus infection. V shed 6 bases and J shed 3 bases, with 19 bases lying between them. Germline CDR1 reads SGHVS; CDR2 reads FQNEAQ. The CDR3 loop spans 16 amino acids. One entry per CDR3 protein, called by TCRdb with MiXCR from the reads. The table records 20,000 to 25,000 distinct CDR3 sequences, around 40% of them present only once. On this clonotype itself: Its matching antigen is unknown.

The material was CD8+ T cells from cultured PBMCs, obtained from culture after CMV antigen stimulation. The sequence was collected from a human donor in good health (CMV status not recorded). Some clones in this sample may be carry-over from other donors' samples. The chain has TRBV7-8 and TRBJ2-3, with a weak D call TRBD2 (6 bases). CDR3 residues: CASRPSIAAGTDTQYF. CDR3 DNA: TGTGCCAGCAGACCTTCAATAGCCGCGGGAACAGATACGCAGTATTTT. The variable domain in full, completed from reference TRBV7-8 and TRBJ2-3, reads GAGVSQSPRYKVAKRGQDVALRCDPISGHVSLFWYQQALGQGPEFLTYFQNEAQLDKSGLPSDRFFAERPEGSVSTLKIQRTQQEDSAVYLCASRPSIAAGTDTQYFGPGTRLTVL.